The entry below describes one T cell receptor (beta chain). A much larger clonotype is one base distant, so this may be a read error. The conserved closing phenylalanine or tryptophan is absent in this CDR3, likely reflecting a read error. Sample time point: sample taken at primary tumor resection. The sequenced material consisted of unsorted whole RNA from tumor, nontumor lung or frozen PBMC. The data stem from a study of spatial heterogeneity in lung cancer. Study at large: An average of more than ten raw reads was observed per unique TCR and UMI combination.

V gave up 2 bases and J gave up 0 bases, with 7 bases separating them. The CDR3 spans 14 residues. Germline CDR1 and CDR2: SGHAT and FQDESV (reference sequence). Every TCR cDNA molecule carried a tag that served as a unique molecular identifier. A single record per CDR3 protein comes from TCRdb applying MiXCR to the 5' RACE reads. The sample includes some 12,000 distinct CDR3 sequences, roughly 6.2% of them seen just once. This rearrangement joins TRBV11-1 to TRBJ1-1; the D is unclear. The sample consisted of normal lung tissue next to the tumor, taken at surgery. The receptor was derived from a male donor with early-stage non-small cell lung cancer. As DNA, the CDR3 is TGTGCCAGCAGCTTAATCGCGATGAACACTGAAGCTTTCTCT. Translating gives CASSLIAMNTEAFS.